One T cell receptor (beta chain) is described in this entry. Its specificity is not known. Trimming cost V 0 bases and J 4 bases, with 11 bases left between them. This CDR3 has 15 residues. The data were taken from a study of T cell repertoires in cytomegalovirus infection. Overall study: Peptides in the study included HLA-C-restricted and HLA-B-restricted CMV epitopes. Matching HLA type and CMV infection were both indicated by public TCR beta signatures.

TCRdb re-analysed the reads in MiXCR, keeping a single row per CDR3 protein. The data contain approximately 89,000 distinct CDR3 sequences, approximately 30% of them seen just once; the ten biggest clones take up roughly 71%. Study-wide results and caveats: Carriers of CMV plus the relevant HLA were identified by cumulative public TCR beta family frequency. HLA-C-restricted CMV clonotypes gave the most frequent clonotype in two of eight donors.

The material sequenced was CD8+ T cells from cultured PBMCs, taken from culture after CMV antigen stimulation. The origin of this receptor is a human donor in good health (CMV status not recorded). Some clones in this sample may be carry-over from other donors' samples. This chain connects TRBV12-3 or TRBV12-4 to TRBJ2-3; D gene ambiguous. The CDR3 protein is CASSLALVSPDTQYF. In nucleotides, the CDR3 is TGTGCCAGCAGTTTAGCGCTCGTCAGTCCAGATACGCAGTATTTT.